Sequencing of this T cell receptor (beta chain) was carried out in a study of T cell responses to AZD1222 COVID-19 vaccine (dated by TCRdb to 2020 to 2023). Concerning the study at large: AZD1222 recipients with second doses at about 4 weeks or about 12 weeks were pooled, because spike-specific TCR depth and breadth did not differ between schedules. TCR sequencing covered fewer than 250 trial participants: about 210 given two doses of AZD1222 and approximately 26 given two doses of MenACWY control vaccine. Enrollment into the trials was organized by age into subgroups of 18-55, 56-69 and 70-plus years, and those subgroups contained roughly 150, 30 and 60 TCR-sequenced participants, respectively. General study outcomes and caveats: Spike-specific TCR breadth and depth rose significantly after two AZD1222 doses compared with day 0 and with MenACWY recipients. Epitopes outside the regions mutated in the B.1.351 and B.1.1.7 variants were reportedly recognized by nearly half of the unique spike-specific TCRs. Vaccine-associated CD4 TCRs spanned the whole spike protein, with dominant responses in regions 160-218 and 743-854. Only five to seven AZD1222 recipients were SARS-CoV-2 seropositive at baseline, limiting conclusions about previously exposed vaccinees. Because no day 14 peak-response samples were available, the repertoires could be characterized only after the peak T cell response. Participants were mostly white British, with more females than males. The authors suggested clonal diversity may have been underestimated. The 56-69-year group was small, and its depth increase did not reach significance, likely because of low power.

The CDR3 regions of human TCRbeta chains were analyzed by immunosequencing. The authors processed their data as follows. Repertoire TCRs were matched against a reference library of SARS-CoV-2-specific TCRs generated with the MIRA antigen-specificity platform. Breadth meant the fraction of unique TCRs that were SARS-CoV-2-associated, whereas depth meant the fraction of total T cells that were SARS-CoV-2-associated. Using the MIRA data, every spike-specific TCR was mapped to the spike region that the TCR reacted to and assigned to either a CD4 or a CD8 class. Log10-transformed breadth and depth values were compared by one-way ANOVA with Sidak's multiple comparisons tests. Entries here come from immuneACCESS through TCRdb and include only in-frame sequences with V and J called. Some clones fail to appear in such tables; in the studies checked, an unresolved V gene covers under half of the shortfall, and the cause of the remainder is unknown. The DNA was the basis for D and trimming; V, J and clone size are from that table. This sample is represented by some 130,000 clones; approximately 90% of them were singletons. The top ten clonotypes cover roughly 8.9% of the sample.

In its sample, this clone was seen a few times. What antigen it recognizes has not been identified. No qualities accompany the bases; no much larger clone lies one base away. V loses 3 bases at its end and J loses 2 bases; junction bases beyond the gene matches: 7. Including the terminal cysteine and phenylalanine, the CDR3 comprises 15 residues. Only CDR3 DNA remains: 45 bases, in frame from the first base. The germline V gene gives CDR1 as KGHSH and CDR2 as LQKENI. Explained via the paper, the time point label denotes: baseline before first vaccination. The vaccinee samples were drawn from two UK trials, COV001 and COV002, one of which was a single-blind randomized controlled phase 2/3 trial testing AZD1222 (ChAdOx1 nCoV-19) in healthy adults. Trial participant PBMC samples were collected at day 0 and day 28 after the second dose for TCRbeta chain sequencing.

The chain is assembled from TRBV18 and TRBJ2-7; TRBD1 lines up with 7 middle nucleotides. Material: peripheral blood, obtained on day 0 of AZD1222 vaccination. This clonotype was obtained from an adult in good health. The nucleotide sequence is TGTGCCAGCTCACCGGGACAGAAGGCTGCCTACGAGCAGTACTTC. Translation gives CASSPGQKAAYEQYF.